These 10 T cell receptor beta chains came from one sample sequenced in a study of blood T cell repertoires in COVID-19. Method: immunoSEQ multiplex PCR; TCRdb's copy keeps in-frame clones and lacks some. The profile shows under 300,000 clones, around 85% of them singletons. The source material was peripheral blood. The source of these receptors is a man aged 55 to 70 with acute or convalescent COVID-19.

This clone was seen once. This chain uses TRBV29-1 with TRBJ1-5; D is undetermined. CDR3 length equals 12 residues. Looked up from germline, CDR1 is SQVTM and CDR2 is ANQGSEA. The ends were cut back, 5 bases at V and 2 bases at J, with 7 bases in the middle. As DNA, the CDR3 is TGCAGCGTTTTGGAGGGCAATCAGCCCCAGCATTTT. Protein product: CSVLEGNQPQHF. Drawing the rest from reference TRBV29-1 and TRBJ1-5, the complete variable domain is SAVISQKPSRDICQRGTSLTIQCQVDSQVTMMFWYRQQPGQSLTLIATANQGSEATYESGFVIDKFPISRPNLTFSTLTVSNMSPEDSSIYLCSVLEGNQPQHFGDGTRLSIL.

This clone was recorded only once. The chain employs TRBV7-3 and TRBJ2-2; 7 bases are a match to TRBD2. Germline trimming cut 0 bases from V and 2 bases from J; bases unmatched to any gene: 6. The CDR3 is made up of 17 amino acids. Germline V gene lookup returns CDR1 SGHTA and CDR2 FQGTGA. CDR3 sequence (DNA): TGTGCCAGCAGCTTAACGCGGAGCGGGGCTAACACCGGGGAGCTGTTTTTT. It yields the protein CASSLTRSGANTGELFF.

This chain uses TRBV5-1 with TRBJ2-7, with TRBD2 matching 11 bases. The length of the CDR3 is 14 residues. V dropped 1 base and J dropped 7; count of bases not matched to a gene: 4. In germline, CDR1 is SGHRS, CDR2 YFSETQ. CDR3 sequence reads: CASSLTSGSSEQYF. CDR3 nucleotide sequence: TGCGCCAGCAGCTTGACTAGCGGGAGCTCAGAGCAGTACTTC.

The chain carries TRBV2 and TRBJ2-2; no reliable D call. V shed 6 bases and J shed 5 bases, with 13 bases lying between them. The germline V gene encodes CDR1 SNHLY and CDR2 FYNNEI. The CDR3 runs 14 residues. CDR3 bases: TGTGCCAGCAGGGATCGGGTTCCAACCGGGGAGCTGTTTTTT. This codes for CASRDRVPTGELFF.

The CDR3 DNA sequence: TGCGCCAGCAGCTTGGATTGGGACAGAATCTACAATGAGCAGTTCTTC. Protein product: CASSLDWDRIYNEQFF. The chain combines TRBV5-1 with TRBJ2-1; 7 bases match TRBD1. Per the germline V gene, CDR1 is SGHRS and CDR2 is YFSETQ. The CDR3 is 16 residues long. Losses at the gene ends were 0 bases for V and 3 bases for J; bases not matched to a gene: 6.

The V call is TRBV7-2, the J call TRBJ2-5, with 9 bases matching TRBD2. Looked up from germline, CDR1 is SGHTA and CDR2 is FQGNSA. The CDR3 loop spans 17 amino acids. Trimming took 0 bases from V and 4 from J; bases not matched to a gene: 9. In nucleotides, the CDR3 is TGTGCCAGCAGCTTAGCGGGGATAGCGGGAGATCCAGAGACCCAGTACTTC. Residues: CASSLAGIAGDPETQYF.

The rearrangement uses TRBV10-1 and TRBJ2-7; 7 bases are shared with TRBD2. The CDR3 spans 15 residues. V was clipped by 7 bases and J by 2 bases; unmatched bases: 11. Germline lookup yields CDR1 WNHNN and CDR2 SYGVQD (reference sequence). CDR3 sequence: CASILPGGKAYEQYF. In nucleotides, the CDR3 is TGCGCCAGCATCCTGCCCGGGGGGAAAGCCTACGAGCAGTACTTC.

This chain connects TRBV10-1 to TRBJ1-1; TRBD1 might be the D (6 bases). The CDR3 extends over 13 amino acids. CDR1 WNHNN and CDR2 SYGVQD come from the germline V gene (reference sequence). V was cut by 8 bases and J by 4 bases, with 14 bases left in between. The CDR3 DNA is TGCGCCAGCCCGGGGGGCGGGGGCACTGAAGCTTTCTTT. Translating gives CASPGGGGTEAFF.

A single count supports this clone. The chain is built from TRBV28 and TRBJ2-7, with 12 nucleotides matching TRBD2. Germline-derived CDR1 and CDR2 are MDHEN and SYDVKM. This CDR3 contains 13 residues. Unmatched junction bases numbered 5, after V lost 8 bases and J lost 6 bases. The DNA for the CDR3 is TGTGCCAGCTCCGAACTAGCGGGAGGCGAGCAGTACTTC. Protein sequence: CASSELAGGEQYF.

The chain has TRBV10-3 and TRBJ1-1, with TRBD1 matching 10 bases. Germline V gene data show CDR1 as ENHRY and CDR2 as SYGVKD. V lost 6 bases and J lost 4; bases outside the gene matches: 5. The CDR3 extends over 14 amino acids. CDR3 coding DNA: TGTGCCATCAGGGGGGACAGGGGTATCACTGAAGCTTTCTTT. This gives the protein CAIRGDRGITEAFF.